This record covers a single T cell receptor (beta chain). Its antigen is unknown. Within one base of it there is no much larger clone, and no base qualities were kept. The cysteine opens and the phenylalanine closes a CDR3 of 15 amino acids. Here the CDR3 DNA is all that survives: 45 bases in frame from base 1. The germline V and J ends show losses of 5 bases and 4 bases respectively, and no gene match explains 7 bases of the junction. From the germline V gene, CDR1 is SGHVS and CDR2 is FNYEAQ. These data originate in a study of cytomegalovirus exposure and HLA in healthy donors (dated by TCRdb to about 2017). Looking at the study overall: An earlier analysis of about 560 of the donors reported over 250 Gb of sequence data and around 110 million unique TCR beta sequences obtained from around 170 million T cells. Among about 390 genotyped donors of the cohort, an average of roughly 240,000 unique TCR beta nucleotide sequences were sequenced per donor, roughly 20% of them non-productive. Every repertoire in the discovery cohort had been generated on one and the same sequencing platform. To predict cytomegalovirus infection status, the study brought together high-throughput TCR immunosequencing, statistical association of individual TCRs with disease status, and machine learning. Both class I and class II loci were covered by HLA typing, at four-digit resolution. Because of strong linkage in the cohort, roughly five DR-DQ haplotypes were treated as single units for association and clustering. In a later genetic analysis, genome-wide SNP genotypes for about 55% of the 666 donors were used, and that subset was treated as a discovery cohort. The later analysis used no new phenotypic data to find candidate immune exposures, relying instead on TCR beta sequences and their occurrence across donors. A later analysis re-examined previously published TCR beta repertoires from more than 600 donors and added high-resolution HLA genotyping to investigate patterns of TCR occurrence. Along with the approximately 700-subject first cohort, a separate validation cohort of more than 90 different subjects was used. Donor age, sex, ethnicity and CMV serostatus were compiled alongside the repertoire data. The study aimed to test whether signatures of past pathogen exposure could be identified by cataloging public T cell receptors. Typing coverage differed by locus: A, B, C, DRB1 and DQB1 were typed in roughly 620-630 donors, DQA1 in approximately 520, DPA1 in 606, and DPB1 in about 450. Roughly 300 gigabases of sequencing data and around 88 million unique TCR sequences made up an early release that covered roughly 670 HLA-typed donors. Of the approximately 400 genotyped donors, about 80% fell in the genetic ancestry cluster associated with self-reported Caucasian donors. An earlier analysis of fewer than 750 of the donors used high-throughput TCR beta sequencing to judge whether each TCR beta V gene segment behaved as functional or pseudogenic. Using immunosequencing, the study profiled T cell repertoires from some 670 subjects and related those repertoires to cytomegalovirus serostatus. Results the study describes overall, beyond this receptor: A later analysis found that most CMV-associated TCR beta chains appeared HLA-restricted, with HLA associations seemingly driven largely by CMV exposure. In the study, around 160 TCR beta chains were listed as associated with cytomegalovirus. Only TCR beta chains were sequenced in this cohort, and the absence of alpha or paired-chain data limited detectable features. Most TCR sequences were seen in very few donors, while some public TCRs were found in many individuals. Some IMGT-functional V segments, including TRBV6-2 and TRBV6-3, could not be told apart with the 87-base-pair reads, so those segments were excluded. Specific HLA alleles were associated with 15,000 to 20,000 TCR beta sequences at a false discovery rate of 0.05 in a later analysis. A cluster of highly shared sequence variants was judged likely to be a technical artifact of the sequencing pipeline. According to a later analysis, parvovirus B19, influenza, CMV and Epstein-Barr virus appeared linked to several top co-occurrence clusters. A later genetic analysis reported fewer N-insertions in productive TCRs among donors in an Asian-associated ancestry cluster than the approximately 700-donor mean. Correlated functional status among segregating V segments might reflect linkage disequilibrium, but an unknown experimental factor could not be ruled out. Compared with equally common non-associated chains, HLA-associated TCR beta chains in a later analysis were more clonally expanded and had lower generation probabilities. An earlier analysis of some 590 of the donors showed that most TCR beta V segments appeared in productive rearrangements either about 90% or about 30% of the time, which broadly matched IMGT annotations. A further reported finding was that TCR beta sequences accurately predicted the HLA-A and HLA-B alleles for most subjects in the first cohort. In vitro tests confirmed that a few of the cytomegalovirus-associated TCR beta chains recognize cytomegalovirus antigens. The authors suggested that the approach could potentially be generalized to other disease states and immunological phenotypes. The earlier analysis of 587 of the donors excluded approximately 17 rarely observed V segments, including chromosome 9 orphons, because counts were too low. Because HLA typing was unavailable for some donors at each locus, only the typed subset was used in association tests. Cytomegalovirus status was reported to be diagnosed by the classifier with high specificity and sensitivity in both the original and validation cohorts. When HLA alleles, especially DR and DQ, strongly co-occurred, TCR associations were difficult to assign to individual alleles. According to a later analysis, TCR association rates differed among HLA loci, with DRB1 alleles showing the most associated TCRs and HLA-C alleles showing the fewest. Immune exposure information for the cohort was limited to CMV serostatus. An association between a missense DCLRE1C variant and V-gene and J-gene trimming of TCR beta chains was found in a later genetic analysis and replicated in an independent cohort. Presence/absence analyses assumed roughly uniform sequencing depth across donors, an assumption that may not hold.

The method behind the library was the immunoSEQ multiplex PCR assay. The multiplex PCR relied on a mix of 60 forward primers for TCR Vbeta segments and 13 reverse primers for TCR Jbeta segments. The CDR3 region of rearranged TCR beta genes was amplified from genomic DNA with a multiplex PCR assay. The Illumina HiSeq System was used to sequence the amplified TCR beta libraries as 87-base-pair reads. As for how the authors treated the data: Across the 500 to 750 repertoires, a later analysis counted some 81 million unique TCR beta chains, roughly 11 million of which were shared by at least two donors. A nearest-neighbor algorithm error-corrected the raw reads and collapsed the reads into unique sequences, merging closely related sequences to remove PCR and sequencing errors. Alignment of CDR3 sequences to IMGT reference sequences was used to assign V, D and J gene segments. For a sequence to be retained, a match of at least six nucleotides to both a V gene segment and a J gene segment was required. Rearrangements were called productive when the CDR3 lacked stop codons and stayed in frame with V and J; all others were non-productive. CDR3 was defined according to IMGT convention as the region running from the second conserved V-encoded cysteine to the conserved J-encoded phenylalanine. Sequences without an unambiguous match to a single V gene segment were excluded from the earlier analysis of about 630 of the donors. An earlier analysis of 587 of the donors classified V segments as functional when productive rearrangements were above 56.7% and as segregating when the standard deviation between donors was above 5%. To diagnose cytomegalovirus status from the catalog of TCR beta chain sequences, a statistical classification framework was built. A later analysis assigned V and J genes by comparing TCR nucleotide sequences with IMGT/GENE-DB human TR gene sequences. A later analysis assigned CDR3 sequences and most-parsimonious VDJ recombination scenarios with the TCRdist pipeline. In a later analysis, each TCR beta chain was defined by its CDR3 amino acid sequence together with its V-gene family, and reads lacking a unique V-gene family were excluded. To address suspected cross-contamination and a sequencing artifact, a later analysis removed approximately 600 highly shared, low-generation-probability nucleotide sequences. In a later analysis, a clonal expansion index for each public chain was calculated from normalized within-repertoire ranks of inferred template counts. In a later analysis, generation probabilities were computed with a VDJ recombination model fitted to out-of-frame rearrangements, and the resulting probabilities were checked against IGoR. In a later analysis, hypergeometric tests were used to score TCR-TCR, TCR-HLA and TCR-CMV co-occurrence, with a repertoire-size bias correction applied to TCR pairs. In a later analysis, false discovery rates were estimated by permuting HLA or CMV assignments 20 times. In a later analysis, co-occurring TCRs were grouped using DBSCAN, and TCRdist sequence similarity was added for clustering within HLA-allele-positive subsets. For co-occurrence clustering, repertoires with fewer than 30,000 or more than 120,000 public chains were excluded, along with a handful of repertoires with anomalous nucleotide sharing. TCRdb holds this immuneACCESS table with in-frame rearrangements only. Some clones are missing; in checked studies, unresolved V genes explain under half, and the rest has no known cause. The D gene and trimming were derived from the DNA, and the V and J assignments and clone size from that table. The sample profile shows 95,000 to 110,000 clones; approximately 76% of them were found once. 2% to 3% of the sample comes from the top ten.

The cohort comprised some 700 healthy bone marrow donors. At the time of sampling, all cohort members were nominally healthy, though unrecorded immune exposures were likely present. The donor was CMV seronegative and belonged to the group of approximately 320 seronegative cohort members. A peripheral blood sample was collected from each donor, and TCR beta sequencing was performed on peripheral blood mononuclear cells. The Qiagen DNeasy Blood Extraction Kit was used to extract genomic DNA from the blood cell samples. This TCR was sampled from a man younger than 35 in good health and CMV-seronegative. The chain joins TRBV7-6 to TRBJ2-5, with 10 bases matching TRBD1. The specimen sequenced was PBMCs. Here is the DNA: TGTGCCAGCAGCCGGAAGACAGGGGGCTTAGAGACCCAGTACTTC. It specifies CASSRKTGGLETQYF.